These 30 T cell receptor beta chains share one sample of origin, sequenced in a study of T cell responses to AZD1222 COVID-19 vaccine. Sequenced by immunoSEQ multiplex PCR; TCRdb stores in-frame clones only, minus some. This table holds roughly 160,000 clones, more than 80% found once. This material consisted of peripheral blood, taken on day 0 of AZD1222 vaccination. These receptor sequences come from an adult in good health.

This clone has only a few counts. V usage is TRBV7-2 and J usage is TRBJ2-6, with D perhaps given as TRBD1 or TRBD2 (5 bases each). Deletions cut 5 bases from V and 2 bases from J, with 16 bases between. This CDR3 has 17 amino acids. Germline V gene data show CDR1 as SGHTA and CDR2 as FQGNSA. CDR3 amino acids: CASSPRDRHAGANVLTF. CDR3 DNA sequence: TGTGCCAGCAGCCCCCGGGACCGCCACGCTGGGGCCAACGTCCTGACTTTC.

The chain recombines TRBV7-8 with TRBJ2-3; 9 nucleotides align to TRBD1. V was pared by 5 bases and J by 4 bases, with 16 bases of the junction left unmatched. CDR3 size: 18 residues. Germline CDR1 SGHVS, CDR2 FQNEAQ. For the CDR3, the DNA is TGTGCCAGCAGCCGGGGACAGGGCTTTCGGGCATCTTCAGATACGCAGTATTTT. This gives the protein CASSRGQGFRASSDTQYF.

The rearrangement links TRBV5-5 to TRBJ2-7; no clear D. This CDR3 has 11 residues. Germline CDR1 is SGHKS and CDR2 is YYEKEE (reference sequence). The CDR3 spells CASSLMANGMV. CDR3 DNA sequence: TGTGCCAGCAGCTTGATGGCTAATGGAATGGTC.

V and J are TRBV30 and TRBJ1-1, with D tentatively TRBD1 (5 bases). The CDR3 runs to 13 residues. With 5 bases removed from V and 0 bases from J, the gap between germline ends came to 10 bases. CDR1 is GTSNPN and CDR2 is SVGIG in the germline V gene (reference sequence). The CDR3 nucleotides read TGTGCCTGGCAAGGACACATGAACACTGAAGCTTTCTTT. This encodes CAWQGHMNTEAFF.

The rearrangement uses TRBV5-1 and TRBJ2-5, with D tentatively TRBD1 or TRBD2 (5 bases each). Germline CDR1 reads SGHRS; CDR2 reads YFSETQ. The CDR3 covers 12 residues. V dropped 7 bases and J dropped 4 bases, with 11 bases sitting between them. Here the CDR3 reads CASDSGGETQYF. CDR3 sequence (DNA): TGCGCCAGCGACAGTGGGGGAGAGACCCAGTACTTC.

The gene calls are TRBV5-6 and TRBJ1-1, with 7 bases identical to TRBD1. Germline V gene sequence: CDR1 SGHDT, CDR2 YYEEEE. V lost 0 bases to trimming and J lost 0 bases; unmatched junction nucleotides: 5. This CDR3 is 16 amino acids long. CDR3 sequence (DNA): TGTGCCAGCAGCTTGGCCTGGGACAGCATGAACACTGAAGCTTTCTTT. Protein sequence: CASSLAWDSMNTEAFF. The whole variable domain, remainder taken from reference TRBV5-6 and TRBJ1-1, is DAGVTQSPTHLIKTRGQQVTLRCSPKSGHDTVSWYQQALGQGPQFIFQYYEEEERQRGNFPDRFSGHQFPNYSSELNVNALLLGDSALYLCASSLAWDSMNTEAFFGQGTRLTVV.

The CDR3 DNA is TGCGCCAGCAGCCTCGGATTAAGCGGGGTGCAGTTCTTC. Amino acids: CASSLGLSGVQFF. The chain links TRBV4-1 to TRBJ2-1; 7 nucleotides agree with TRBD2. Unmatched junction bases numbered 9, after V lost 4 bases and J lost 12 bases. The CDR3 loop spans 13 amino acids. Germline V lookup: CDR1 MGHRA, CDR2 YSYEKL.

This chain uses TRBV6-1 with TRBJ1-5; 7 bases line up with TRBD1. Trimming cost V 1 base and J 5 bases; bases outside gene matches: 5. CDR1 is MNHNS and CDR2 is SASEGT in the germline V gene. The CDR3 consists of 15 residues. The CDR3 loop is CASSEGQGRDQPQHF. CDR3 DNA sequence: TGTGCCAGCAGTGAAGGACAGGGTAGGGATCAGCCCCAGCATTTT.

The chain joins TRBV6-4 to TRBJ2-2; D is possibly TRBD1 (6 bases). The CDR3 is made up of 14 amino acids. Trimming removed 4 bases from V and 3 bases from J, with 9 bases in between. Germline V gives CDR1 MRHNA, CDR2 SNTAGT. CDR3 residues: CASSAQGDTGELFF. CDR3 DNA sequence: TGTGCCAGCAGTGCACAGGGAGACACCGGGGAGCTGTTTTTT.

CDR3 sequence reads: CAISESTLDHEQYF. In DNA, the CDR3 is TGTGCCATCAGTGAATCCACGCTGGATCACGAGCAGTACTTC. The rearrangement joins TRBV10-3 to TRBJ2-7; no definite D call. Trimming pared 3 bases from V and 5 bases from J, leaving 14 bases between. The CDR3 sequence is 14 residues long. Germline V gene lookup returns CDR1 ENHRY and CDR2 SYGVKD.

The chain combines TRBV11-3 with TRBJ2-3; 9 positions agree with TRBD2. Germline values: CDR1 SGHNT, CDR2 YENEEA. After removal of 0 bases from V and 2 bases from J, the junction contained 9 bases not matched to a gene. This CDR3 has 18 amino acids. The CDR3, as DNA: TGTGCCAGCAGCTTAGATCATTTTAGCGGGGGAGACACAGATACGCAGTATTTT. Its translation is CASSLDHFSGGDTDTQYF.

This chain joins TRBV4-3 and TRBJ1-6, with D possibly TRBD1 on 5 matching bases. The CDR3 is made up of 19 amino acids. Per germline, CDR1 LGHNA and CDR2 YSLEER. The V end lost 0 bases, the J end lost 0 bases, and 15 bases lay between the germline ends. The CDR3: CASSQDHGGLRSYNSPLHF. CDR3 in DNA: TGCGCCAGCAGCCAAGATCATGGGGGTCTTCGCTCCTATAATTCACCCCTCCACTTT.

The sample holds a few counts of this clone. This sequence joins TRBV4-3 and TRBJ2-7, with D uncertain. The CDR3 contains 15 residues. The V end was cut by 0 bases, the J end by 3 bases, with 12 bases between. CDR1 and CDR2 from the germline V gene are LGHNA and YSLEER. CDR3 bases: TGCGCCAGCAGCCAAGACCACTTACCCGACTACGAGCAGTACTTC. Encoded protein: CASSQDHLPDYEQYF.

The rearrangement links TRBV5-5 to TRBJ1-5; D is possibly TRBD1 (5 bases). Per germline, CDR1 SGHKS and CDR2 YYEKEE (reference sequence). The CDR3 totals 15 residues. Trimming pared 1 base from V and 7 bases from J, leaving 15 bases between. CDR3 nucleotides: TGTGCCAGCAGCTTGTCTTTCCAGGGCGGGCAGCCCCAGCATTTT. Translation gives CASSLSFQGGQPQHF.

This sequence joins TRBV5-1 and TRBJ2-7; 10 bases match TRBD1. The CDR3 consists of 14 residues. Germline V CDR1 and CDR2: SGHRS, YFSETQ. The ends lost 3 bases at V and 3 bases at J; junction bases unmatched: 3. Written as DNA, the CDR3 is TGCGCCAGCAGCTCGACAGGGGGCGGCTACGAGCAGTACTTC. Translation: CASSSTGGGYEQYF. The full variable domain, with the rest looked up from reference TRBV5-1 and TRBJ2-7, is KAGVTQTPRYLIKTRGQQVTLSCSPISGHRSVSWYQQTPGQGLQFLFEYFSETQRNKGNFPGRFSGRQFSNSRSEMNVSTLELGDSALYLCASSSTGGGYEQYFGPGTRLTVT.

J is TRBJ1-2 and V is TRBV11-2; TRBD1 agrees at 12 bases. CDR3 length equals 16 residues. Unmatched junction bases numbered 7, after V lost 0 bases and J lost 8 bases. Germline V gene lookup returns CDR1 SGHAT and CDR2 FQNNGV. In DNA form, the CDR3 reads TGTGCCAGCAGCTTAGAGGGACAGGGGGCTTGGATGGGCTACACCTTC. This translates into CASSLEGQGAWMGYTF.

This chain links TRBV13 with TRBJ2-5; the D gene is possibly TRBD1 (6 bases). The length of the CDR3 is 15 residues. V was cut by 2 bases and J by 5 bases, with 15 bases left in between. CDR1 is PRHDT and CDR2 is FYEKMQ in the germline V gene (reference sequence). The CDR3 here is CASSLTGDTGETQYF. CDR3 in DNA: TGTGCCAGCAGCTTAACTGGGGACACGGGGGAGACCCAGTACTTC.

The chain has TRBV23-1 and TRBJ1-3, with TRBD1 matching over 10 bases. TRBV23-1 is recorded as an ORF, its role being uncertain. This CDR3 comprises 14 residues. Trimming took 6 bases from V and 2 from J; bases not matched to a gene: 1. CDR3 sequence (DNA): TGCGCCAGCAGCGGACAGGGGGCTGGAAACACCATATATTTT. This encodes CASSGQGAGNTIYF.

This chain links TRBV2 with TRBJ1-1, with D unclear. Germline lookup yields CDR1 SNHLY and CDR2 FYNNEI. The CDR3 covers 13 residues. Trimming took 4 bases from V and 10 from J, leaving 16 bases between them. The chain's CDR3 is CASSGLYNSGAFF. The CDR3, as DNA: TGTGCCAGCAGTGGACTTTACAATTCGGGAGCTTTCTTT.

V usage is TRBV18 and J usage is TRBJ2-2; 10 nucleotides agree with TRBD1. J gave up 5 bases and V 0 bases, and 3 bases lay outside the gene matches. CDR1 is KGHSH, CDR2 LQKENI, per germline. This CDR3 comprises 16 residues. The CDR3 bases are TGTGCCAGCTCACCACCCCCGGGACAGGGGACCGGGGAGCTGTTTTTT. This codes for CASSPPPGQGTGELFF. Filled out from reference TRBV18 and TRBJ2-2, the complete variable domain reads NAGVMQNPRHLVRRRGQEARLRCSPMKGHSHVYWYRQLPEEGLKFMVYLQKENIIDESGMPKERFSAEFPKEGPSILRIQQVVRGDSAAYFCASSPPPGQGTGELFFGEGSRLTVL.

V is TRBV7-5 and J is TRBJ1-4; the table's D call, TRBD1, was not checked against the DNA. TRBV7-5 is reported as a pseudogene. The CDR3 sequence is 16 residues long. This chain's CDR3 is CARSVPGTGQLEKLFF. The CDR3 DNA is TGTGCCAGAAGCGTACCGGGGACGGGACAGCTTGAAAAACTGTTTTTT.

The gene calls are TRBV3-1 (or the pseudogene TRBV3-2) and TRBJ1-1; unclear D gene. Trimming removed 2 bases from V and 9 bases from J, with 10 bases in between. From germline, CDR1 is LGHDT and CDR2 YNNKEL (reference sequence). The CDR3 totals 12 residues. CDR3 in DNA: TGTGCCAGCAGCCAATTGATGGAAAAAGCTTTCTTT. Translating it yields CASSQLMEKAFF.

This chain's CDR3 is CASSSETTDRAEAFF. CDR3 DNA sequence: TGTGCCAGCAGTTCCGAGACGACAGATAGGGCTGAAGCTTTCTTT. The chain combines TRBV6-5 with TRBJ1-1, with a possible D match to TRBD1 (5 bases). V dropped 4 bases and J dropped 6 bases, with 18 bases sitting between them. The CDR3 contains 15 residues. From germline, CDR1 is MNHEY and CDR2 SVGAGI.

J is TRBJ1-5 and V is TRBV27; unclear D gene. The V end was cut by 5 bases, the J end by 2 bases, with 16 bases between. CDR3 length equals 16 residues. Looked up from germline, CDR1 is MNHEY and CDR2 is SMNVEV (reference sequence). The CDR3 sequence: CASSPSRAMGNQPQHF. The CDR3 DNA reads TGTGCCAGCAGTCCCTCGAGGGCTATGGGCAATCAGCCCCAGCATTTT.

This sequence joins TRBV27 and TRBJ2-4; D gene uncertain. There are 17 residues in the CDR3. Germline V gives CDR1 MNHEY, CDR2 SMNVEV (reference sequence). Trimming removed 2 bases at V and 3 bases at J, with 17 bases between. The CDR3 DNA follows: TGTGCCAGCAGTTTAATACTCGACTTGACACACAAAAACATTCAGTACTTC. Its translation is CASSLILDLTHKNIQYF.

This sequence joins TRBV9 and TRBJ2-2; D not resolved. This CDR3 has 16 residues. Trimming pared 4 bases from V and 0 bases from J, leaving 13 bases between. CDR1 and CDR2 (germline): SGDLS, YYNGEE. This CDR3 reads CASSPRSRTNTGELFF. CDR3 in DNA: TGTGCCAGCAGCCCGCGTTCGAGGACGAACACCGGGGAGCTGTTTTTT. Together with reference TRBV9 and TRBJ2-2, the CDR3 gives the full variable domain: DSGVTQTPKHLITATGQRVTLRCSPRSGDLSVYWYQQSLDQGLQFLIQYYNGEERAKGNILERFSAQQFPDLHSELNLSSLELGDSALYFCASSPRSRTNTGELFFGEGSRLTVL.

The chain carries TRBV9 and TRBJ2-1; 8 bases map to TRBD2. V was clipped by 3 bases and J by 7 bases; unmatched bases: 6. The CDR3 extends over 14 amino acids. Per germline, CDR1 SGDLS and CDR2 YYNGEE. CDR3 DNA sequence: TGTGCCAGCAGCGCCGCGGGACTAGAGAATGAGCAGTTCTTC. Amino acid sequence: CASSAAGLENEQFF.

Concerning this clone: The junction and the germline gene differ at one end; a read error may be behind it. The V and J genes are TRBV7-9 and TRBJ2-3, with D perhaps matching TRBD1 or TRBD2 (5 bases each). The CDR3 length is 15 residues. The V gene's germline CDR1 is SEHNR and CDR2 FQNEAQ (reference sequence). The CDR3 nucleotides read TGTGCCAGCAGCTTTTTGGCAGGGCTGGAGGATACGCAATATTTT. This codes for CASSFLAGLEDTQYF.

The chain has TRBV19 and TRBJ1-6; D is possibly TRBD1 (6 bases). In germline, CDR1 is LNHDA, CDR2 SQIVND (reference sequence). This CDR3 has 13 amino acids. Trimming shortened V by 5 bases and J by 7 bases, and 9 bases separated the two germline ends. CDR3: CASSEQGNSPLHF. For the CDR3, the DNA is TGTGCCAGTAGTGAACAGGGAAATTCACCCCTCCACTTT.

This chain links TRBV6-1 with TRBJ1-1; D might be TRBD1 (6 bases). Trimming removed 2 bases at V and 4 bases at J, with 11 bases between. Germline CDR1 reads MNHNS; CDR2 reads SASEGT. The CDR3 totals 14 residues. The CDR3 sequence: CASSELPGATEAFF. The CDR3 region has the DNA TGTGCCAGCAGTGAACTCCCGGGGGCCACTGAAGCTTTCTTT.